The rows below give T cell receptor beta chains drawn from one sample of a study of CD8+CD57+ T cells in acquired aplastic anemia. TCRdb used MiXCR to reprocess the reads, holding one entry per CDR3 protein. This table has under 200,000 distinct CDR3 sequences, over 60% appearing once. The sample taken for sequencing was sorted CD4+, CD8+, or CD8+CD57+ T cells (not recorded which) from PBMCs. The receptors derive from a human donor with severe aplastic anemia or a healthy control (not recorded which). CDR3s include the opening cysteine and the closing phenylalanine or tryptophan. The D gene is left open where the match is weak. The listing skips clone size in some rows; elsewhere it reads once, few, many or a size class.

>16|TRBD2|TRBV12-3/TRBV12-4|NA|TRBJ2-1
CASSITLAGGGHEQFF
TGTGCCAGCAGCATTACTCTAGCGGGGGGCGGCCATGAGCAGTTCTTC
>13|NA|TRBV2|NA|TRBJ2-1
CASLSLGYNEQFF
TGTGCCAGCCTTAGTTTGGGATACAATGAGCAGTTCTTC
>13|NA|TRBV25-1|NA|TRBJ1-2
CASSELINYGYTF
TGTGCCAGCAGTGAGTTAATAAACTATGGCTACACCTTC
>13|TRBD2|TRBV7-9|NA|TRBJ2-5
CASSSSGGSGCHF
TGTGCCAGCAGCAGTAGCGGGGGGTCTGGATGCCACTTC
>14|NA|TRBV7-8|NA|TRBJ1-3
CASSSPDSGNTIYF
TGTGCCAGCAGCTCCCCTGACTCTGGAAACACCATATATTTT
>16|NA|TRBV5-6|medium-sized|TRBJ1-5
CASSFQGSFSNQPQHF
TGTGCCAGCAGCTTCCAGGGGTCGTTTAGCAATCAGCCCCAGCATTTT
>16|NA|TRBV10-3|NA|TRBJ1-1
CAISESWQGANTEAFF
TGTGCCATCAGTGAGTCTTGGCAGGGTGCGAACACTGAAGCTTTCTTT
>16|TRBD1|TRBV25-1|NA|TRBJ1-5
CASSESDRANNQPQHF
TGTGCCAGCAGTGAATCGGACAGGGCGAATAATCAGCCCCAGCATTTT
>16|TRBD2|TRBV7-9|NA|TRBJ2-1
CASSLATASGYNEQFF
TGTGCCAGCAGCTTAGCAACGGCTAGCGGGTACAATGAGCAGTTCTTC
>14|NA|TRBV6-4|NA|TRBJ2-3
CATSVFGDTDTQYF
TGTGCCACCAGTGTCTTCGGAGACACAGATACGCAGTATTTT
>17|NA|TRBV9|NA|TRBJ1-4
CASSVGTPFRHNEKLFF
TGTGCCAGCAGCGTGGGGACACCTTTTCGGCATAATGAAAAACTGTTTTTT
>14|NA|TRBV6-1|many|TRBJ2-7
CASSALGASYEQYF
TGTGCCAGCAGTGCCCTAGGTGCCTCCTACGAGCAGTACTTC
>13|NA|TRBV7-9|NA|TRBJ2-7
CASSLTGGLEQYF
TGCGCCAGCAGCTTGACCGGTGGGCTCGAGCAGTACTTC
>12|NA|TRBV13|many|TRBJ2-2
CASSLETGELFF
TGTGCCAGCAGCCTGGAAACCGGGGAGCTGTTTTTT
>15|NA|TRBV27|many|TRBJ2-5
CASSSVIALGETQYF
TGTGCCAGCAGTTCGGTCATAGCTCTAGGAGAGACCCAGTACTTC
>16|NA|TRBV15|many|TRBJ1-2
CATSRDPASYLDGYTF
TGTGCCACCAGCAGAGACCCCGCTTCCTATTTAGATGGCTACACCTTC
>15|NA|TRBV14|NA|TRBJ2-1
CASSQASGGGSEQFF
TGTGCCAGCAGCCAAGCTTCCGGAGGAGGTAGTGAGCAGTTCTTC
>16|TRBD2|TRBV11-1|NA|TRBJ2-7
CASSLELSREGYEQYF
TGTGCCAGCAGCTTAGAATTATCCAGGGAGGGCTACGAGCAGTACTTC
>15|TRBD1|TRBV5-6|NA|TRBJ2-7
CASSLVGTGVDEQYF
TGTGCCAGCAGCTTGGTGGGGACAGGGGTAGACGAGCAGTACTTC
>13|NA|TRBV5-1|NA|TRBJ1-2
CASSLEQGGGYTF
TGCGCCAGCAGCTTGGAACAGGGTGGTGGCTACACCTTC
>15|NA|TRBV10-3|NA|TRBJ1-6
CAISQEEGLGSPLHF
TGTGCCATCAGCCAAGAGGAGGGGCTGGGTTCACCCCTCCACTTT
>13|TRBD2|TRBV19|NA|TRBJ2-5
CASSPIAGESQYF
TGTGCCAGTAGCCCCATAGCGGGAGAATCCCAGTACTTC
>14|TRBD2|TRBV29-1|once|TRBJ2-2
CSAGTSAGGGELFF
TGCAGCGCCGGGACTAGCGCCGGAGGAGGGGAGCTGTTTTTT
>15|TRBD2|TRBV5-1|many|TRBJ2-1
CASSSSSGANNEQFF
TGCGCCAGCAGCTCCTCTAGCGGAGCGAACAATGAGCAGTTCTTC
>14|NA|TRBV11-2|few|TRBJ2-5
CASSFWGAEETQYF
TGTGCCAGCAGCTTTTGGGGGGCGGAAGAGACCCAGTACTTC
>15|TRBD1|TRBV10-3|few|TRBJ1-6
CAISASGQGNSPLHF
TGTGCCATCAGTGCCTCGGGACAGGGAAATTCACCCCTCCACTTT
>13|NA|TRBV20-1|NA|TRBJ2-7
CSATRQVSYEQYF
TGCAGTGCTACGCGGCAGGTGAGCTACGAGCAGTACTTC
>15|TRBD1|TRBV20-1|NA|TRBJ2-7
CSARGGRDRGLEQYF
TGCAGTGCTAGAGGGGGCCGGGACAGGGGCCTCGAGCAGTACTTC
>12|NA|TRBV7-9|few|TRBJ2-7
CASSSRDYEQYF
TGTGCCAGCAGCTCCCGGGATTACGAGCAGTACTTC
>13|NA|TRBV24-1|once|TRBJ2-3
CATSDPGTDTQYF
TGTGCCACCAGTGACCCGGGCACAGATACGCAGTATTTT
>17|TRBD2|TRBV10-3|NA|TRBJ2-3
CAISESKLAGGTDTQYF
TGTGCCATCAGTGAGTCTAAGCTAGCGGGAGGCACAGATACGCAGTATTTT
>11|NA|TRBV10-1|NA|TRBJ2-1
CASSELDEQFF
TGCGCCAGCAGTGAGCTGGATGAGCAGTTCTTC
>13|TRBD1|TRBV15|NA|TRBJ1-5
CASSWTGGQPQHF
TGTGCCAGCAGTTGGACAGGGGGTCAGCCCCAGCATTTT
>17|TRBD1|TRBV7-6|NA|TRBJ2-7
CASSSIAWTGMGTGAEF
TGTGCCAGCAGCTCAATCGCTTGGACAGGGATGGGAACGGGAGCGGAGTTC
>13|TRBD2|TRBV15|NA|TRBJ2-1
CATSRELAGGPFF
TGTGCCACCAGCAGAGAACTAGCGGGAGGACCGTTCTTC
>12|NA|TRBV9|NA|TRBJ2-5
CASGRTGEGQYF
TGTGCCAGCGGCCGTACAGGGGAGGGCCAGTACTTC
>15|TRBD1|TRBV5-6|NA|TRBJ2-5
CASSVYQGAQETQYF
TGTGCCAGCAGTGTATACCAGGGGGCACAAGAGACCCAGTACTTC
>13|NA|TRBV9|NA|TRBJ1-3
CASSVGGQETIYF
TGTGCCAGCAGCGTAGGGGGACAAGAGACCATATATTTT
>15|NA|TRBV10-3|NA|TRBJ2-2
CAISEPGVSPGELFF
TGTGCCATCAGTGAGCCGGGAGTTAGCCCCGGGGAGCTGTTTTTT
>14|TRBD1|TRBV9|NA|TRBJ2-1
CASSPQGAGNEQFF
TGTGCCAGCAGCCCACAGGGGGCGGGTAATGAGCAGTTCTTC
>18|TRBD2|TRBV10-1|NA|TRBJ2-1
CASSESTRASGYLNEQFF
TGCGCCAGCAGTGAGTCGACCCGGGCTAGCGGGTACCTCAATGAGCAGTTCTTC
>16|NA|TRBV4-3|many|TRBJ1-1
CASSQGVAGSNTEAFF
TGCGCCAGCAGCCAAGGGGTGGCAGGGTCGAACACTGAAGCTTTCTTT
>14|NA|TRBV2|NA|TRBJ2-7
CASSYRDPRGEQYF
TGTGCCAGCAGTTACCGGGACCCAAGGGGCGAGCAGTACTTC
>15|TRBD1|TRBV24-1|few|TRBJ2-7
CATSDPGTGSYEQYF
TGTGCCACCAGTGATCCCGGGACAGGTTCCTACGAGCAGTACTTC
>14|TRBD1|TRBV20-1|NA|TRBJ1-6
CSAGAGGIDSPLHF
TGCAGTGCGGGAGCAGGGGGCATTGATTCACCCCTCCACTTT
>17|TRBD2|TRBV5-1|NA|TRBJ2-2
CASRRASGASNTGELFF
TGCGCCAGCAGGAGGGCTAGCGGTGCCTCGAACACCGGGGAGCTGTTTTTT
>16|TRBD1|TRBV7-8|NA|TRBJ2-5
CASSYLGTGLDPTQYF
TGTGCCAGCAGCTACCTAGGGACAGGGTTGGATCCTACCCAGTACTTC
>13|TRBD1|TRBV16|NA|TRBJ2-7
CASSQGQGNEQYF
TGTGCCAGCAGCCAGGGACAGGGTAACGAGCAGTACTTC
>15|NA|TRBV7-2|once|TRBJ1-6
CASSQEYTTGSPLHF
TGTGCCAGCAGCCAAGAGTATACAACGGGTTCACCCCTCCACTTT
>14|NA|TRBV9|once|TRBJ1-5
CASSLGGYNEPQHF
TGTGCCAGCAGCCTCGGGGGCTACAATGAGCCCCAGCATTTT
>15|NA|TRBV7-9|few|TRBJ2-1
CASSLRDNHRNEQFF
TGTGCCAGCAGCCTCCGAGACAATCACCGCAATGAGCAGTTCTTC
>13|TRBD1|TRBV29-1|NA|TRBJ2-5
CSVRQGIGETQYF
TGCAGCGTTCGACAGGGGATAGGGGAGACCCAGTACTTC